The rows below give T cell receptor beta chains drawn from one sample of a study of blood T cell repertoires in COVID-19. The table came from immunoSEQ multiplex PCR; TCRdb's copy has only in-frame clones and leaves some out. The sample yields 98,000 or so clones, 87% seen once. The specimen was peripheral blood. The source of these receptors is a man in his forties or fifties with acute or convalescent COVID-19. The CDR3 runs from the conserved cysteine through the conserved F or W. Size values are once, few and many counts, or a class for expanded clones, and some rows have none.

>-|12|TRBJ2-2|TRBV28
CASSPTAGELFF
>-|12|TRBJ1-3|TRBV11-2
CASTSAGNTIYF
>-|16|TRBJ2-3|TRBV7-2
CASSLAASGRVDTQYF
>-|14|TRBJ2-7|TRBV28
CASSFRRTVYEQYF
>-|16|TRBJ2-1|TRBV2
CASRQRGLAGDNEQFF
>-|15|TRBJ2-7|TRBV7-9
CASSSRDYREYEQYF
>-|12|TRBJ1-1|TRBV27
CASSSDTNKAFF
>-|11|TRBJ2-7|TRBV12-3/TRBV12-4
CAISQGGEQYF
>-|16|TRBJ1-2|TRBV28
CASTWGQLKTNYGYTF
>-|19|TRBJ2-1|TRBV28
CASSPTSLGRGSSYNEQFF
>-|14|TRBJ1-1|TRBV18
CASSQMGQGSVAFF
>-|12|TRBJ2-7|TRBV28
CASVQGSDEQYF
>-|19|TRBJ2-6|TRBV9
CASSVETGGPFTGANVLTF
>-|15|TRBJ2-7|TRBV3-1/TRBV3-2
CASIRSGGSLAEQYF
>few|13|TRBJ2-7|TRBV25-1
CASTPNQGGEQYF
>-|13|TRBJ2-7|TRBV3-1/TRBV3-2
CASSQPGYLEQYF
>-|14|TRBJ2-2|TRBV2
CASRQGSYGGELFF
>few|14|TRBJ2-4|TRBV6-5
CASRTGAEDRVQYF
>-|14|TRBJ2-1|TRBV5-4
CASSLLTAEGEQFF
>-|15|TRBJ1-4|TRBV19
CASNPPGTGKVKLFF
>-|14|TRBJ1-1|TRBV27
CASRPTGGNTEAFF
>-|11|TRBJ1-2|TRBV2
CASSENRVITF
>once|13|TRBJ1-1|TRBV13
CASSFRGIGEAFF
>-|18|TRBJ2-6|TRBV7-9
CASSPPTGGSSGANVLTF
>-|14|TRBJ1-3|TRBV19
CASSRGEYGNTIYF
>-|15|TRBJ2-2|TRBV6-5
CASSHGGSNTGELFF
>-|15|TRBJ2-6|TRBV5-1
CASSLQGSGANVLTF
>-|14|TRBJ2-7|TRBV19
CASSRLAGDYEQYF
>-|14|TRBJ2-7|TRBV30
CASDTSGRGLEQYF
>-|17|TRBJ2-1|TRBV24-1
CATSDLWEGRTYNEQFF
>-|14|TRBJ1-2|TRBV4-1
CASSQGSGAYGYTF
>-|14|TRBJ2-5|TRBV5-1
CASSLAAGKETQYF
>-|11|TRBJ2-4|TRBV5-6
CASSFLEVQYF
>-|14|TRBJ2-5|TRBV4-1
CASSLIAGSETQYF
>-|12|TRBJ2-1|TRBV7-9
CASSYTYYEQFF
>-|14|TRBJ2-3|TRBV6-2/TRBV6-3
CASSLQGAVDTQYF
>-|15|TRBJ2-1|TRBV19
CASSGGTGAHNEQFF
>once|13|TRBJ2-7|TRBV5-1
CASSWGQGYEQYF
>-|15|TRBJ1-3|TRBV7-9
CASSWGQGDGNTIYF
>-|18|TRBJ2-3|TRBV15
CATSRDHGLAGRTDTQYF
>-|17|TRBJ2-7|TRBV27
CASLSLALSSIRGKQYF